This TCR beta chain was recovered during a study of CD8 T cells in ankylosing spondylitis. Study-wide results and caveats: Enrichment of disease-linked clones was reportedly significant in matched ankylosing spondylitis synovial fluid. Seemingly distinctive of ankylosing spondylitis blood was a TCR beta motif formed by eight highly homologous variants.

In its sample, this clonotype was seen a few times. Its antigen is still unknown. For TCR beta, libraries came from quantitative 5'-RACE with molecular barcodes. TCRdb re-derived calls from the 5' RACE reads in MiXCR, one entry per CDR3 protein. The sample carries about 190,000 distinct CDR3 sequences, roughly 13% recorded once. The ends were cut back, 0 bases at V and 4 bases at J, with 10 bases in the middle. The CDR3 runs to 16 residues. CDR1 LGHNA and CDR2 YSLEER come from the germline V gene. The sample comprised blood, either unsorted or a sorted T cell fraction (not recorded which). The clonotype originates from a female donor with ankylosing spondylitis or in good health (not recorded which). V gene TRBV4-3 combines with J gene TRBJ2-6; TRBD1 or TRBD2 may be the D gene (5 bases each). The CDR3 protein is CASSQDWGTGANVLTF. CDR3 bases: TGCGCCAGCAGCCAAGATTGGGGGACCGGGGCCAACGTCCTGACTTTC.